This T cell receptor (beta chain) was captured by sequencing in a study of blood T cell repertoires in COVID-19. Study-wide context: Researchers got acute and convalescent COVID-19 samples from the United States, Italy and Spain. In each case, the material was cDNA or gDNA derived from T cells, B-cell-depleted T cells, or PBMCs.

Here immunoSEQ multiplex PCR was the method, and the copy in TCRdb shows in-frame clones only, minus some. The sample records roughly 120,000 clones, more than 75% being singletons. This CDR3 is built from 14 residues. V lost 5 bases to trimming and J lost 7 bases; unmatched junction nucleotides: 6. Germline assignment: CDR1 LGHDT and CDR2 YNNKEL (reference sequence). This sequence originates from a woman in her forties or fifties with acute or convalescent COVID-19. J is TRBJ2-7 and V is TRBV3-1 (or the pseudogene TRBV3-2), with 12 bases lining up with TRBD2. The sequenced material came from peripheral blood. This chain's CDR3 is CASSERTSGKEQYF. The CDR3 DNA is TGTGCCAGCAGCGAACGGACTAGCGGGAAAGAGCAGTACTTC.